The next 5 T cell receptor beta chains were all read from a single sample in a study of blood T cells in healthy people across ages. Alongside a J-beta primer mix, a sample-barcoded 5' primer served in a second PCR lasting about 7 to 12 cycles. TCRdb ran MiXCR on the 5' RACE reads and lists one entry per CDR3 protein. The sample yields under 950,000 distinct CDR3 sequences, 22% seen once. Sequencing input: blood. The source of these receptors is a man in his 70s in good health.

The chain uses TRBV2 and TRBJ2-5, with D maybe TRBD1 (6 bases). Germline V gene lookup returns CDR1 SNHLY and CDR2 FYNNEI. V was cut by 4 bases and J by 2 bases, with 17 bases left in between. This CDR3 spans 16 amino acids. For the CDR3, the DNA is TGTGCCAGCAGTGTGCTAACAGGGCCCTCACAAGAGACCCAGTACTTC. Amino acid sequence: CASSVLTGPSQETQYF. The full variable domain, with the rest looked up from reference TRBV2 and TRBJ2-5, is EPEVTQTPSHQVTQMGQEVILRCVPISNHLYFYWYRQILGQKVEFLVSFYNNEISEKSEIFDDQFSVERPDGSNFTLKIRSTKLEDSAMYFCASSVLTGPSQETQYFGPGTRLLVL.

The V and J genes are TRBV20-1 and TRBJ2-5; perhaps TRBD2 as D (5 bases). CDR3 length equals 12 residues. Trimming took 3 bases from V and 5 from J, leaving 10 bases between them. The germline V gene encodes CDR1 DFQATT and CDR2 SNEGSKA (reference sequence). The CDR3 sequence is CSASLASETQYF. The CDR3 DNA follows: TGCAGTGCTAGTCTAGCTTCCGAGACCCAGTACTTC.

The chain links TRBV5-1 to TRBJ2-2; 16 bases fit TRBD2. The CDR3 runs to 19 residues. Trimming removed 0 bases from V and 4 bases from J; junction bases left unmatched: 6. Per the germline V gene, CDR1 is SGHRS and CDR2 is YFSETQ. In DNA form, the CDR3 reads TGCGCCAGCAGCTTGGAGGGACTAGCGGGGGGGCTGAGCACCGGGGAGCTGTTTTTT. Amino acids: CASSLEGLAGGLSTGELFF.

The chain combines TRBV6-5 with TRBJ2-5; weak D call: TRBD1 (5 bases). This CDR3 comprises 15 residues. V lost 6 bases and J 2 bases, leaving 16 bases between the germline ends. Germline assignment: CDR1 MNHEY and CDR2 SVGAGI. CDR3 protein: CASRPGHQPQETQYF. The CDR3 nucleotides are TGTGCCAGCAGGCCTGGACACCAACCTCAAGAGACCCAGTACTTC.

This clonotype was counted many times. The rearrangement joins TRBV7-9 to TRBJ1-2; TRBD1 might be the D (5 bases). Germline assignment: CDR1 SEHNR and CDR2 FQNEAQ (reference sequence). Trimming took 2 bases from V and 7 from J, leaving 20 bases between them. The CDR3 runs to 16 residues. The CDR3 loop reads CASSLPGLSRRSGYTF. In DNA, the CDR3 is TGTGCCAGCAGCTTACCGGGACTCTCGAGGCGTTCTGGCTACACCTTC.